These T cell receptor beta chains were read from a single sample in a study of blood T cell repertoires in COVID-19. Profiling relied on immunoSEQ multiplex PCR, and the TCRdb table lists in-frame clones only, not all of them. Among approximately 90,000 clones, 75% to 85% were seen once, and the ten largest hold about 24%. What was sequenced was peripheral blood. These receptor sequences come from a human donor in a cohort sampled during active COVID-19. The CDR3 runs from the conserved cysteine through the conserved F or W. The D gene is left open where the match is weak. Where a row states a size, it is once, few, many or the class of an expanded clone; other rows omit it.

cdr3_aa: CASSYTGEGYYEQYF; cdr3_nt: TGTGCCAGCAGTTACACCGGGGAAGGGTACTACGAGCAGTACTTC; v_call: TRBV6-2/TRBV6-3; d_call: .; j_call: TRBJ2-7; clone_size: .
cdr3_aa: CASTRVQGNQPQHF; cdr3_nt: TGTGCCAGTACCCGAGTACAGGGGAATCAGCCCCAGCATTTT; v_call: TRBV19; d_call: TRBD1; j_call: TRBJ1-5; clone_size: .
cdr3_aa: CASSRSGTAGAREQFF; cdr3_nt: TGCGCCAGCAGCCGGAGCGGGACCGCGGGAGCTCGTGAGCAGTTCTTC; v_call: TRBV4-3; d_call: TRBD2; j_call: TRBJ2-1; clone_size: .
cdr3_aa: CASSPRQGRNTGELFF; cdr3_nt: TGTGCCAGCAGCCCGCGACAGGGGAGGAACACCGGGGAGCTGTTTTTT; v_call: TRBV3-1/TRBV3-2; d_call: TRBD1; j_call: TRBJ2-2; clone_size: .
cdr3_aa: CASSLARGQSSYEQYF; cdr3_nt: TGTGCCAGCAGCTTAGCGCGCGGACAGTCCTCCTACGAGCAGTACTTC; v_call: TRBV7-8; d_call: .; j_call: TRBJ2-7; clone_size: .
cdr3_aa: CASSLVADTDTQYF; cdr3_nt: TGTGCCAGCAGCTTGGTTGCGGACACAGATACGCAGTATTTT; v_call: TRBV5-4; d_call: .; j_call: TRBJ2-3; clone_size: .
cdr3_aa: CASKDGGASYEQYF; cdr3_nt: TGTGCCAGCAAAGACGGGGGAGCGTCCTACGAGCAGTACTTC; v_call: TRBV6-5; d_call: .; j_call: TRBJ2-7; clone_size: .
cdr3_aa: CASSPDRGSYEQYF; cdr3_nt: TGTGCCAGCAGTCCGGACAGGGGGTCCTACGAGCAGTACTTC; v_call: TRBV6-4; d_call: TRBD1; j_call: TRBJ2-7; clone_size: .
cdr3_aa: CASSLVGGDASGRGSYEQYF; cdr3_nt: TGCGCCAGCAGCTTGGTGGGGGGAGACGCTAGCGGGAGGGGTTCCTACGAGCAGTACTTC; v_call: TRBV5-1; d_call: TRBD2; j_call: TRBJ2-7; clone_size: .
cdr3_aa: CASRLDRSGANVLTF; cdr3_nt: TGTGCCAGCAGACTCGACAGGTCCGGGGCCAACGTCCTGACTTTC; v_call: TRBV5-4; d_call: .; j_call: TRBJ2-6; clone_size: .
cdr3_aa: CASSTTHTGNQPQHF; cdr3_nt: TGTGCCAGTAGCACCACACATACAGGTAATCAGCCCCAGCATTTT; v_call: TRBV19; d_call: .; j_call: TRBJ1-5; clone_size: .
cdr3_aa: CASSLGTALGGNTIYF; cdr3_nt: TGCGCCAGCAGCCTCGGGACAGCACTGGGGGGAAACACCATATATTTT; v_call: TRBV4-1; d_call: TRBD1; j_call: TRBJ1-3; clone_size: .
cdr3_aa: CASTPRRYQETQYF; cdr3_nt: TGTGCCAGCACGCCACGGAGGTACCAAGAGACCCAGTACTTC; v_call: TRBV3-1/TRBV3-2; d_call: .; j_call: TRBJ2-5; clone_size: .
cdr3_aa: CASSLTSGRGETQYF; cdr3_nt: TGTGCCAGCAGCTTAACTAGCGGGAGAGGGGAGACCCAGTACTTC; v_call: TRBV7-3; d_call: TRBD2; j_call: TRBJ2-5; clone_size: .
cdr3_aa: CASAFGLSFREQYF; cdr3_nt: TGTGCCAGCGCCTTTGGACTCAGCTTTAGGGAGCAGTACTTC; v_call: TRBV6-5; d_call: .; j_call: TRBJ2-7; clone_size: .
cdr3_aa: CASGERWGGSYNEQFF; cdr3_nt: TGTGCCAGCGGCGAAAGGTGGGGCGGGAGCTACAATGAGCAGTTCTTC; v_call: TRBV11-2; d_call: TRBD2; j_call: TRBJ2-1; clone_size: .
cdr3_aa: CASSQGVQRTPKYNEQFF; cdr3_nt: TGTGCCAGCAGCCAAGGGGTCCAGCGGACGCCCAAATACAATGAGCAGTTCTTC; v_call: TRBV3-1/TRBV3-2; d_call: .; j_call: TRBJ2-1; clone_size: .
cdr3_aa: CASSITNTGELFF; cdr3_nt: TGTGCCAGTAGTATTACTAACACCGGGGAGCTGTTTTTT; v_call: TRBV19; d_call: .; j_call: TRBJ2-2; clone_size: .
cdr3_aa: CAPGGGGYTF; cdr3_nt: TGTGCCCCCGGGGGGGGCGGCTACACCTTC; v_call: TRBV30; d_call: .; j_call: TRBJ1-2; clone_size: .
cdr3_aa: CASSYREHTDTQYF; cdr3_nt: TGTGCCAGCAGTTACAGGGAGCACACAGATACGCAGTATTTT; v_call: TRBV6-5; d_call: .; j_call: TRBJ2-3; clone_size: .
cdr3_aa: CASSSSSGTSTDTQYF; cdr3_nt: TGTGCCAGCAGTTCCTCTAGCGGGACTAGCACAGATACGCAGTATTTT; v_call: TRBV28; d_call: TRBD2; j_call: TRBJ2-3; clone_size: .
cdr3_aa: CASSQTSGSNEQFF; cdr3_nt: TGTGCCAGCAGCCAAACTAGCGGGAGCAATGAGCAGTTCTTC; v_call: TRBV14; d_call: TRBD2; j_call: TRBJ2-1; clone_size: many
cdr3_aa: CASSFLVRRGDNEQFF; cdr3_nt: TGTGCCAGCAGCTTCCTGGTTCGGCGGGGCGACAATGAGCAGTTCTTC; v_call: TRBV13; d_call: .; j_call: TRBJ2-1; clone_size: .
cdr3_aa: CASSLDKNTEAFF; cdr3_nt: TGTGCCAGCAGCCTGGACAAGAACACTGAAGCTTTCTTT; v_call: TRBV3-1/TRBV3-2; d_call: .; j_call: TRBJ1-1; clone_size: .